The 8 T cell receptor beta chains in this list originate from one sample, sequenced in a study of blood T cell repertoires in COVID-19 (dated by TCRdb to 2018 to 2021). Receptor libraries were prepared by the immunoSEQ multiplex PCR assay. TCRdb carries this immuneACCESS record with in-frame sequences only. Its versions omit some clonotypes, under half of them owing to an unresolved V gene in the studies checked, with the rest unexplained. This sample has more than 95,000 clones in its table, and about nine tenths of those were observed once. The ten biggest clones cover more than 14% of the sample. Sequencing used peripheral blood. These receptors were obtained from a man between 50 and 59 years old with acute or convalescent COVID-19.

This sequence joins TRBV4-2 and TRBJ2-7; a possible D gene is TRBD2 (6 bases). In germline, CDR1 is LGHNA, CDR2 YNFKEQ. V shed 0 bases and J shed 5 bases, with 11 bases lying between them. The CDR3 contains 14 residues. For the CDR3, the DNA is TGTGCCAGCAGCCAAGATTCCGAGCGGGACGAGCAGTACTTC. It translates to CASSQDSERDEQYF.

This clone was found a few times. V and J are TRBV3-1 (or the pseudogene TRBV3-2) and TRBJ2-5; 7 bases fit TRBD1. The ends lost 2 bases at V and 7 bases at J; junction bases unmatched: 13. Germline-derived CDR1 and CDR2 are LGHDT and YNNKEL (reference sequence). The CDR3 is made up of 16 amino acids. CDR3 nucleotides: TGTGCCAGCAGCCAAATGGACAGGCGGTTTGGGGGGACCCAGTACTTC. It specifies CASSQMDRRFGGTQYF.

The rearrangement links TRBV5-8 to TRBJ2-1, with D uncertain. Trimming left V 6 bases short and J 9 bases short, with 19 bases between. The CDR3 runs to 14 residues. CDR1 is SGHTS and CDR2 is YDEGEE in the germline V gene. In DNA, the CDR3 is TGTGCCAGCACCCACAACCCTGGGTCAGGTGAGCAGTTCTTC. Amino acid sequence: CASTHNPGSGEQFF. The variable domain in full, completed from reference TRBV5-8 and TRBJ2-1, reads EAGVTQSPTHLIKTRGQQATLRCSPISGHTSVYWYQQALGLGLQFLLWYDEGEERNRGNFPPRFSGRQFPNYSSELNVNALELEDSALYLCASTHNPGSGEQFFGPGTRLTVL.

The chain couples TRBV5-4 to TRBJ1-1; perhaps TRBD1 as D (6 bases). With 4 bases removed from V and 4 bases from J, the gap between germline ends came to 14 bases. CDR3 length: 14 amino acids. Germline V gene lookup returns CDR1 SGHNT and CDR2 YYREEE (reference sequence). This CDR3 reads CASSEDSFPTEAFF. CDR3 in DNA: TGTGCCAGCAGCGAGGACAGTTTTCCCACTGAAGCTTTCTTT.

A few counts support this clone. The chain carries TRBV7-6 and TRBJ2-2, with 9 bases identical to TRBD2. With V trimmed by 5 bases and J by 1 base, 2 bases remained unmatched. Looked up from germline, CDR1 is SGHVS and CDR2 is FNYEAQ. The CDR3 is 15 residues long. The CDR3 nucleotides read TGTGCCAGCAGCGAGACTAGCGGGAACACCGGGGAGCTGTTTTTT. Translating gives CASSETSGNTGELFF.

The rearrangement uses TRBV5-1 and TRBJ1-1; D ambiguous. Germline loops: CDR1 SGHRS, CDR2 YFSETQ. V was cut by 1 base and J by 4 bases, with 8 bases left in between. The CDR3 runs to 13 residues. CDR3 protein: CASSLIGSTEAFF. DNA for the CDR3: TGCGCCAGCAGCTTGATAGGGAGCACTGAAGCTTTCTTT.

Only one count was recorded for this clone. CDR3 coding DNA: TGTGCCAGCAGCCCGGCGGGGGGCGTTCGAAACACCATATATTTT. It codes for CASSPAGGVRNTIYF. V and J are TRBV11-2 and TRBJ1-3; tentatively, D is TRBD1 (6 bases). The CDR3 sequence is 15 residues long. The ends were cut back, 5 bases at V and 5 bases at J, with 16 bases in the middle. CDR1 and CDR2 from the germline V gene are SGHAT and FQNNGV.

The rearrangement uses TRBV25-1 and TRBJ2-3; 8 bases line up with TRBD1. Trimming at V came to 4 bases and at J to 5 bases, leaving 2 bases not matched to a gene. Germline lookup yields CDR1 MGHDK and CDR2 SYGVNS. This CDR3 is built from 13 residues. The CDR3 nucleotides are TGTGCCAGCAGTGGACAGGGGTTAGATACGCAGTATTTT. This gives the protein CASSGQGLDTQYF.